The next 26 T cell receptor beta chains were all read from a single sample in a study of long-term antiretroviral therapy in people with HIV. Survey-level immunoSEQ v3.0 assays were run. Here immunoSEQ multiplex PCR was the method, and the copy in TCRdb shows in-frame clones only, minus some. The sample includes roughly 18,000 clones, more than 80% of them seen just once. Sequencing used unsorted PBMCs, obtained 4.2 years after starting antiretroviral therapy. These receptors were taken from a man between 50 and 59 years old with HIV.

The gene calls are TRBV7-8 and TRBJ1-1; possible D gene TRBD1, 6 bases. The V end was cut by 1 base, the J end by 4 bases, with 16 bases between. This CDR3 region has 16 residues. The germline V gene encodes CDR1 SGHVS and CDR2 FQNEAQ. The CDR3 DNA reads TGTGCCAGCAGCTTAGGTGTCGGGGGCGCAAGCACTGAAGCTTTCTTT. It translates to CASSLGVGGASTEAFF.

The chain is built from TRBV23-1 and TRBJ2-2; D is ambiguous. Being an ORF, TRBV23-1 has a function that is uncertain. Deletions cut 2 bases from V and 8 bases from J, with 9 bases between. The CDR3 is 13 residues long. Written as DNA, the CDR3 is TGCGCCAGCAGTCAAGGAAGGGCAGGGGAGCTGTTTTTT. It is translated as CASSQGRAGELFF.

The chain recombines TRBV5-6 with TRBJ1-4; unclear D gene. The germline V and J ends were trimmed by 1 base and 0 bases, with 4 bases remaining between them. Per germline, CDR1 SGHDT and CDR2 YYEEEE. This CDR3 has 14 amino acids. The DNA of the CDR3 is TGTGCCAGCAGCTTGAGCGCAACTAATGAAAAACTGTTTTTT. This translates into CASSLSATNEKLFF.

V usage is TRBV12-5 and J usage is TRBJ1-3; 8 nucleotides align to TRBD1. The CDR3 consists of 15 residues. Per the germline V gene, CDR1 is LGHNT and CDR2 is FRNRAP. Trimming cost V 1 base and J 10 bases; bases outside gene matches: 9. The CDR3 reads CASGLDGQGGGTIYF. In DNA form, the CDR3 reads TGTGCTAGTGGTTTGGACGGACAGGGCGGAGGTACCATATATTTT.

The chain uses TRBV9 and TRBJ1-6; 7 bases line up with TRBD1. V was clipped by 1 base and J by 6 bases; unmatched bases: 4. CDR1 and CDR2 (germline): SGDLS, YYNGEE. The CDR3 is 15 amino acids. The CDR3 loop is CASSVLGQINSPLHF. The DNA of the CDR3 is TGTGCCAGCAGCGTACTGGGACAGATTAATTCACCCCTCCACTTT.

The genes are TRBV18 and TRBJ2-7, with D unclear. The CDR3 totals 15 residues. Germline V gene data show CDR1 as KGHSH and CDR2 as LQKENI. V lost 2 bases, J lost 2 bases, and 13 bases lay in between. CDR3 residues: CASSPADGLTYEQYF. CDR3 coding DNA: TGTGCCAGCTCACCAGCGGACGGGTTAACCTACGAGCAGTACTTC.

The chain combines TRBV6-5 with TRBJ1-2; tentatively, D is TRBD1 (6 bases). The V and J ends lost 5 bases and 2 bases respectively, with 9 bases between them. CDR3 size: 13 residues. Germline assignment: CDR1 MNHEY and CDR2 SVGAGI. In DNA form, the CDR3 reads TGTGCCAGCAGTCCTGACAGGAACTATGGCTACACCTTC. Residues: CASSPDRNYGYTF.

The chain links TRBV23-1 to TRBJ2-3, with 8 bases matching TRBD2. TRBV23-1 is marked as an open reading frame, function uncertain. V lost 2 bases to trimming and J lost 2 bases; unmatched junction nucleotides: 3. The CDR3 has 15 amino acids. The CDR3 sequence: CASSQRSGVTDTQYF. The DNA of the CDR3 is TGCGCCAGCAGTCAACGTAGCGGGGTCACAGATACGCAGTATTTT.

The CDR3 protein is CASSAGGVSGNYGYTF. The CDR3 nucleotides read TGTGCCAGCAGCGCGGGGGGGGTTTCGGGCAACTATGGCTACACCTTC. The gene calls are TRBV5-6 and TRBJ1-2, with a possible D match to TRBD1 (5 bases). V shed 4 bases and J shed 2 bases, with 18 bases lying between them. This CDR3 region has 16 residues. CDR1 SGHDT and CDR2 YYEEEE come from the germline V gene. Variable domain in full (rest from reference TRBV5-6 and TRBJ1-2): DAGVTQSPTHLIKTRGQQVTLRCSPKSGHDTVSWYQQALGQGPQFIFQYYEEEERQRGNFPDRFSGHQFPNYSSELNVNALLLGDSALYLCASSAGGVSGNYGYTFGSGTRLTVV.

This clone appeared a single time. The chain employs TRBV5-1 and TRBJ1-5, with D possibly TRBD1 on 5 matching bases. V shed 10 bases and J shed 9 bases, with 11 bases lying between them. The CDR3 covers 10 residues. Per the germline V gene, CDR1 is SGHRS and CDR2 is YFSETQ. CDR3 amino acids: CAPKGWPQHF. The CDR3 DNA sequence: TGCGCCCCCAAGGGGTGGCCCCAGCATTTT.

V and J are TRBV5-1 and TRBJ2-3, with D unresolved. Germline V lookup: CDR1 SGHRS, CDR2 YFSETQ. This CDR3 comprises 15 residues. Trimming took 0 bases from V and 2 from J, leaving 10 bases between them. The chain's CDR3 is CASSLGTGNTDTQYF. CDR3 coding DNA: TGCGCCAGCAGCTTGGGTACGGGCAACACAGATACGCAGTATTTT.

V usage is TRBV25-1 and J usage is TRBJ2-7, with D perhaps TRBD1 (6 bases). V was trimmed by 7 bases and J by 6 bases, leaving 22 bases between them. Germline values: CDR1 MGHDK, CDR2 SYGVNS. The CDR3 length is 15 residues. Here the CDR3 reads CASTRQENSSSEQYF. CDR3 bases: TGTGCCAGCACCCGACAGGAAAATTCTAGTAGCGAGCAGTACTTC.

V and J are TRBV25-1 and TRBJ2-7; D unclear. V lost 6 bases and J lost 6, with 12 bases in between. From germline, CDR1 is MGHDK and CDR2 SYGVNS. CDR3 size: 12 residues. This chain's CDR3 is CASRDPNLEQYF. CDR3 nucleotides: TGTGCCAGCAGGGACCCCAATCTCGAGCAGTACTTC.

The gene calls are TRBV27 and TRBJ1-6; no firm D call. The V end was cut by 5 bases, the J end by 14 bases, with 13 bases between. The CDR3 runs to 12 residues. Germline V lookup: CDR1 MNHEY, CDR2 SMNVEV (reference sequence). In DNA, the CDR3 is TGTGCCAGCAGTCCCGATAAGAGGGCCCTCCACTTT. Translation gives CASSPDKRALHF.

With regard to this clone: The germline gene is not matched at one end of the junction; a read error may be the cause. J is TRBJ2-6 and V is TRBV5-5; either TRBD1 or TRBD2 may supply D (5 bases each). Germline values: CDR1 SGHKS, CDR2 YYEKEE (reference sequence). The CDR3 totals 15 residues. This CDR3 is CASILWGTGANVLTF. Here the CDR3 DNA reads TGTGCCAGCATCTTGTGGGGGACTGGGGCCAACGTCCTGACTTTC.

The table lists this clone with a count of one. The chain joins TRBV9 to TRBJ1-2, with D uncertain. The V end lost 4 bases, the J end lost 7 bases, and 29 bases lay between the germline ends. Germline CDR1 SGDLS, CDR2 YYNGEE. CDR3 length: 18 residues. Here the CDR3 DNA reads TGTGCCAGCAGCCCCGCGCGGGTGGGGATCGGGCTCGGCAGTGGCTACACCTTC. This translates into CASSPARVGIGLGSGYTF.

V usage is TRBV15 and J usage is TRBJ1-2; maybe TRBD1 (5 bases). In germline, CDR1 is LNHNV, CDR2 YYDKDF (reference sequence). V was cut by 0 bases and J by 3 bases, with 11 bases left in between. This CDR3 region has 15 residues. Written as DNA, the CDR3 is TGTGCCACCAGCAGAGATGGCAGGGCGGACTATGGCTACACCTTC. It codes for CATSRDGRADYGYTF.

The V and J genes are TRBV29-1 and TRBJ2-1; 8 bases are a match to TRBD1. The trim removed 5 bases at V and 7 bases at J, leaving 10 bases unmatched. This CDR3 is 14 amino acids long. Germline CDR1 and CDR2: SQVTM and ANQGSEA. For the CDR3, the DNA is TGCAGCGTTCCTGACAGGGGACCCCTGAATGAGCAGTTCTTC. It encodes CSVPDRGPLNEQFF.

This chain connects TRBV19 to TRBJ2-2, with 8 nucleotides matching TRBD2. Trimming cost V 2 bases and J 4 bases; bases outside gene matches: 6. The CDR3 consists of 16 residues. Germline lookup yields CDR1 LNHDA and CDR2 SQIVND (reference sequence). The CDR3 reads CASSIIDTSGTGELFF. Written as DNA, the CDR3 is TGTGCCAGTAGTATAATAGACACTAGCGGCACCGGGGAGCTGTTTTTT.

The chain is built from TRBV2 and TRBJ1-6; 10 nucleotides line up with TRBD1. The V segment lost 7 bases and the J segment 12 bases; nucleotides outside the gene matches: 6. Germline V gene lookup returns CDR1 SNHLY and CDR2 FYNNEI. The CDR3 has 13 residues. The CDR3 loop reads CASTPDRGGPLHF. The CDR3 region has the DNA TGTGCCAGCACCCCGGACAGGGGGGGACCCCTCCACTTT.

The chain combines TRBV28 with TRBJ2-7; 7 positions agree with TRBD1. The CDR3 extends over 13 amino acids. CDR1 and CDR2 (germline): MDHEN, SYDVKM. Trimming at V came to 6 bases and at J to 5 bases, leaving 7 bases not matched to a gene. The CDR3 sequence is CASRTDRDHEQYF. The CDR3 bases are TGTGCCAGCAGGACCGACAGGGACCACGAGCAGTACTTC.

J is TRBJ1-6 and V is TRBV5-1; TRBD1 is a possible D gene (6 bases). V lost 0 bases to trimming and J lost 4 bases, with 14 bases between them. The CDR3 is 17 residues long. Per germline, CDR1 SGHRS and CDR2 YFSETQ. This CDR3 is CASSLVSTGPYNSPLHF. CDR3 sequence (DNA): TGCGCCAGCAGCTTGGTTTCCACAGGGCCTTATAATTCACCCCTCCACTTT.

This chain joins TRBV4-2 and TRBJ2-7; D remains ambiguous. This CDR3 is 14 amino acids long. Trimming removed 0 bases from V and 6 bases from J, with 12 bases in between. Germline V gene sequence: CDR1 LGHNA, CDR2 YNFKEQ. The DNA of the CDR3 is TGTGCCAGCAGCCAAGACGCGAGCTATGGCGAGCAGTACTTC. It encodes CASSQDASYGEQYF.

This sequence joins TRBV5-4 and TRBJ1-1, with 7 nucleotides matching TRBD1. This CDR3 comprises 15 residues. Per the germline V gene, CDR1 is SGHNT and CDR2 is YYREEE (reference sequence). Unmatched junction bases numbered 6, after V lost 4 bases and J lost 0 bases. In DNA, the CDR3 is TGTGCCAGCAGCGCCCCACAGGGGATGAACACTGAAGCTTTCTTT. Its protein is CASSAPQGMNTEAFF.

The chain recombines TRBV27 with TRBJ1-5, with D tentatively TRBD1 (6 bases). CDR3 length equals 15 residues. Germline V lookup: CDR1 MNHEY, CDR2 SMNVEV (reference sequence). The germline V and J ends were trimmed by 6 bases and 3 bases, with 15 bases remaining between them. The CDR3 DNA is TGTGCCAGCAGATCCGGGGGGGCGCCCAATCAGCCCCAGCATTTT. Protein sequence: CASRSGGAPNQPQHF.

The rearrangement uses TRBV19 and TRBJ2-7; 10 bases align to TRBD1. Looked up from germline, CDR1 is LNHDA and CDR2 is SQIVND (reference sequence). Trimming at V came to 8 bases and at J to 0 bases, leaving 1 base not matched to a gene. The CDR3 has 13 residues. In DNA form, the CDR3 reads TGTGCCAGTGGGGACAGGGGCTCCTACGAGCAGTACTTC. It is translated as CASGDRGSYEQYF.